Below, 25 T cell receptor beta chains from the same sample are listed, as sequenced in a study of CD8 T cells in Susac syndrome. When the RNA was reverse transcribed, random hexamers were used with an input of roughly 0.45 to 1 ug. In TCRdb, the immunoSEQ multiplex PCR reads were re-called with MiXCR into one record per CDR3 protein. Found here are more than 150,000 distinct CDR3 sequences, 95% to 97% of them singletons; the top ten hold 0.12%. The sample was CD4+ T cells from PBMCs. The origin of the receptors is a human donor with Susac syndrome.

The chain has TRBV29-1 and TRBJ2-1; D is possibly TRBD2 (5 bases). From germline, CDR1 is SQVTM and CDR2 ANQGSEA. CDR3 length: 14 amino acids. Trimming stripped 8 bases from V and 4 bases from J, with 18 bases between. This CDR3 is CSPWVASSYNEQFF. The CDR3 nucleotides read TGCAGCCCTTGGGTGGCTAGCTCGTACAATGAGCAGTTCTTC.

The chain carries TRBV12-3 or TRBV12-4 and TRBJ1-2; D gene unclear. Trimming pared 6 bases from V and 8 bases from J, leaving 13 bases between. The CDR3 consists of 12 residues. The CDR3 loop is CASRVTPLGYTF. In nucleotides, the CDR3 is TGTGCCAGCAGAGTTACACCCTTAGGCTACACCTTC.

The V and J genes are TRBV3-1 and TRBJ1-3; TRBD1 aligns across 7 bases. Trimming cost V 1 base and J 14 bases; bases outside gene matches: 11. The CDR3 runs to 14 residues. Germline CDR1 and CDR2: LGHDT and YNNKEL (reference sequence). CDR3 sequence: CASSQGQGWSAVYF. CDR3 DNA: TGTGCCAGCAGCCAAGGACAGGGATGGTCCGCGGTATATTTT.

The chain employs TRBV7-3 and TRBJ2-5; 9 bases map to TRBD2. Losses at the gene ends were 2 bases for V and 0 bases for J; bases not matched to a gene: 1. Germline loops: CDR1 SGHTA, CDR2 FQGTGA. This CDR3 has 15 amino acids. The CDR3, as DNA: TGTGCCAGCAGCTTAGCTAGCGGGAACCAAGAGACCCAGTACTTC. Its translation: CASSLASGNQETQYF.

This clonotype was observed once. The chain has TRBV7-2 and TRBJ2-5, with 8 bases fitting TRBD2. V trimming: 2 bases; J trimming: 1 base; junction bases outside the gene matches: 6. CDR3 size: 16 residues. Per the germline V gene, CDR1 is SGHTA and CDR2 is FQGNSA. CDR3 sequence: CASSLMAGGPQETQYF. The CDR3 DNA is TGTGCCAGCAGCTTAATGGCGGGGGGCCCCCAAGAGACCCAGTACTTC.

The chain is built from TRBV14 and TRBJ1-1, with D tentatively TRBD1 (6 bases). This CDR3 is built from 15 residues. V gave up 0 bases and J gave up 1 base, with 9 bases separating them. CDR1 and CDR2 from the germline V gene are SGHDN and FVKESK. CDR3 protein: CASSQDLGQNTEAFF. The CDR3 nucleotides read TGTGCCAGCAGCCAAGATCTGGGACAGAACACTGAAGCTTTCTTT.

The chain joins TRBV5-1 to TRBJ2-1, with a tentative D call TRBD1 (5 bases). Germline CDR1 and CDR2: SGHRS and YFSETQ. V lost 1 base to trimming and J lost 8 bases, with 16 bases between them. The CDR3 has 15 amino acids. The CDR3 sequence is CASSLQSRQSDEQFF. The CDR3 DNA reads TGCGCCAGCAGCTTGCAGAGTAGACAGAGTGATGAGCAGTTCTTC.

The chain has TRBV20-1 and TRBJ1-1, with D perhaps TRBD1 (5 bases). CDR1 and CDR2 from the germline V gene are DFQATT and SNEGSKA (reference sequence). V was pared by 3 bases and J by 0 bases, with 20 bases between. This CDR3 comprises 17 residues. The CDR3 sequence: CSARGTGDPFMNTEAFF. For the CDR3, the DNA is TGCAGTGCTAGGGGAACGGGGGATCCCTTTATGAACACTGAAGCTTTCTTT.

The chain carries TRBV2 and TRBJ1-1, with 7 positions matching TRBD1. CDR1 and CDR2 from the germline V gene are SNHLY and FYNNEI. V was clipped by 8 bases and J by 7 bases; unmatched bases: 4. The CDR3 has 11 residues. Written as DNA, the CDR3 is TGTGCCAGCTTCCGGGACAGTGAAGCTTTCTTT. Encoded protein: CASFRDSEAFF.

V and J are TRBV7-2 and TRBJ2-1; 8 positions match TRBD2. Germline V gene data show CDR1 as SGHTA and CDR2 as FQGNSA. Trimming removed 4 bases from V and 5 bases from J; junction bases left unmatched: 13. The CDR3 has 17 amino acids. The chain's CDR3 is CASSSGLWQRENNEQFF. The CDR3 nucleotides read TGTGCCAGCAGCTCAGGCCTCTGGCAGCGGGAGAACAATGAGCAGTTCTTC.

The genes are TRBV28 and TRBJ1-4; 7 bases agree with TRBD1. This CDR3 region has 15 residues. The V segment lost 6 bases and the J segment 13 bases; nucleotides outside the gene matches: 17. Germline assignment: CDR1 MDHEN and CDR2 SYDVKM. The CDR3 protein is CASSYSTGASRGLFF. DNA of the CDR3: TGTGCCAGCAGCTACAGCACAGGGGCCAGCCGAGGACTGTTTTTT.

The chain carries TRBV29-1 and TRBJ2-1; D may be TRBD2 (5 bases). This CDR3 spans 14 amino acids. Trimming took 7 bases from V and 7 from J, leaving 20 bases between them. Germline V gene lookup returns CDR1 SQVTM and CDR2 ANQGSEA. CDR3 sequence (DNA): TGCAGCGCCTCGGCGGGCGGGTCGGGGAATGAGCAGTTCTTC. Encoded protein: CSASAGGSGNEQFF.

This chain connects TRBV20-1 to TRBJ1-5; 7 bases are shared with TRBD1. V was pared by 2 bases and J by 3 bases, with 10 bases of the junction left unmatched. This CDR3 comprises 16 residues. CDR1 is DFQATT, CDR2 SNEGSKA, per germline (reference sequence). CDR3 coding DNA: TGCAGTGCTAGACCTGACGGGACAGCTCCCAATCAGCCCCAGCATTTT. Amino acids: CSARPDGTAPNQPQHF.

This rearrangement joins TRBV15 to TRBJ2-7, with D perhaps matching TRBD1 (5 bases). Trimming shortened V by 2 bases and J by 4 bases, and 9 bases separated the two germline ends. The CDR3 covers 13 residues. Per the germline V gene, CDR1 is LNHNV and CDR2 is YYDKDF (reference sequence). Here the CDR3 DNA reads TGTGCCACCAGCAGACCTTCAGGGTACGAGCAGTACTTC. Translation gives CATSRPSGYEQYF.

J is TRBJ1-4 and V is TRBV2; D is undetermined. The V end was cut by 0 bases, the J end by 8 bases, with 13 bases between. Germline V lookup: CDR1 SNHLY, CDR2 FYNNEI. The CDR3 covers 15 residues. The CDR3: CASSEAQTSREKLFF. The CDR3 coding sequence is TGTGCCAGCAGTGAAGCACAGACAAGTAGGGAAAAACTGTTTTTT. The variable domain in full, with the rest retrieved from reference TRBV2 and TRBJ1-4, is EPEVTQTPSHQVTQMGQEVILRCVPISNHLYFYWYRQILGQKVEFLVSFYNNEISEKSEIFDDQFSVERPDGSNFTLKIRSTKLEDSAMYFCASSEAQTSREKLFFGSGTQLSVL.

This clonotype showed up just once. The chain carries TRBV18 and TRBJ1-6, with D maybe TRBD1 (5 bases). The CDR3 runs to 13 residues. Trimming took off 5 bases at V and 6 bases at J, with 8 bases between the two ends. Per the germline V gene, CDR1 is KGHSH and CDR2 is LQKENI. This CDR3 reads CASSSDSNSPLHF. As DNA, the CDR3 is TGTGCCAGCTCATCCGACAGTAATTCACCCCTCCACTTT.

The chain recombines TRBV7-2 with TRBJ2-5, with TRBD1 as a possible D gene (6 bases). Looked up from germline, CDR1 is SGHTA and CDR2 is FQGNSA. The CDR3 is made up of 15 amino acids. V was clipped by 4 bases and J by 2 bases, with 14 bases between them. The DNA for the CDR3 is TGTGCCAGCAGCTCTCCACAGGGCCCACAAGAGACCCAGTACTTC. Translated, it gives CASSSPQGPQETQYF.

CDR3 region: CASSQKQGSKNIQYF. CDR3 DNA: TGCGCCAGCAGCCAAAAACAGGGGAGCAAAAACATTCAGTACTTC. The V gene is TRBV4-1, the J gene TRBJ2-4, with 7 positions matching TRBD1. CDR3 size: 15 residues. The J segment lost 3 bases and the V segment lost 2 bases, leaving 4 bases of the junction unmatched. The germline V gene has CDR1 MGHRA and CDR2 YSYEKL.

This clonotype was recorded once. This rearrangement joins TRBV18 to TRBJ2-7; 7 nucleotides line up with TRBD1. V dropped 3 bases and J dropped 2; count of bases not matched to a gene: 4. CDR3 length: 14 amino acids. Germline loops: CDR1 KGHSH, CDR2 LQKENI. The CDR3: CASSPGTEAYEQYF. CDR3 sequence (DNA): TGTGCCAGCTCACCCGGGACAGAAGCCTACGAGCAGTACTTC.

The J gene is TRBJ2-3, the V gene TRBV24-1; D could derive from TRBD1 or TRBD2 (6 bases each). Trimming shortened V by 0 bases and J by 2 bases, and 11 bases separated the two germline ends. Germline V gene data show CDR1 as KGHDR and CDR2 as SFDVKD. The CDR3 is made up of 16 amino acids. In DNA, the CDR3 is TGTGCCACCAGTGATTTGACGGGGGCCGTCACAGATACGCAGTATTTT. Translating gives CATSDLTGAVTDTQYF.

This clonotype was seen just once. This chain connects TRBV4-3 to TRBJ2-3; unclear D gene. Germline-derived CDR1 and CDR2 are LGHNA and YSLEER. The ends were cut back, 0 bases at V and 1 base at J, with 8 bases in the middle. The CDR3 loop spans 15 amino acids. The CDR3 sequence: CASSQELSRTDTQYF. The DNA for the CDR3 is TGCGCCAGCAGCCAAGAGCTTAGCCGCACAGATACGCAGTATTTT.

V gene TRBV29-1 combines with J gene TRBJ1-4, with D tentatively TRBD1 (5 bases). CDR1 is SQVTM and CDR2 is ANQGSEA in the germline V gene. The CDR3 runs to 13 residues. V was pared by 6 bases and J by 7 bases, with 15 bases between. The DNA of the CDR3 is TGCAGCGTGATGGGGGGGACGACTGAAAAACTGTTTTTT. Protein product: CSVMGGTTEKLFF.

The rearrangement joins TRBV30 to TRBJ1-1, with TRBD1 identical over 8 bases. With 5 bases clipped from V and 4 bases from J, the junction kept 9 bases outside the gene matches. The germline gives CDR1 GTSNPN, CDR2 SVGIG (reference sequence). This CDR3 is 14 amino acids long. The CDR3 DNA follows: TGTGCCTGGTCAGTTACAGGGGGGATCACTGAAGCTTTCTTT. Translated: CAWSVTGGITEAFF.

This chain connects TRBV4-1 to TRBJ2-4, with 8 nucleotides matching TRBD2. Germline lookup yields CDR1 MGHRA and CDR2 YSYEKL. J was trimmed by 7 bases and V by 0 bases; bases with no gene match: 23. The CDR3 runs to 21 residues. Here the CDR3 DNA reads TGCGCCAGCAGCCAAGATGAGTTGGCGGGACTAGACGGTGTACGCGCGAACATTCAGTACTTC. Its translation is CASSQDELAGLDGVRANIQYF.

Note on this clonotype: One junction end disagrees with the germline gene, perhaps due to a read error. V gene TRBV12-3 or TRBV12-4 combines with J gene TRBJ2-4; 7 bases are shared with TRBD2. The CDR3 totals 14 residues. The CDR3 sequence is CASSLSGARNIQYF. The CDR3 nucleotides read TGTGCCAGCAGTTTGAGCGGGGCCAGAAACATTCAGTACTTC.